This is a list of T cell receptor beta chains from one sample in a study of radiotherapy plus CTLA-4 blockade in lung cancer. Some clones are missing from TCRdb's copy, which holds only in-frame ones; the method was immunoSEQ multiplex PCR. The sample holds under 65,000 clones, approximately 80% seen once. This specimen consisted of peripheral blood, obtained from a patient treated with radiotherapy plus ipilimumab. The receptor source for this set is a human donor with non-small cell lung cancer whose response to radiotherapy plus ipilimumab could not be evaluated. Both conserved end residues are part of each CDR3. The order of the fields is J gene, V gene, clone size, D gene, CDR3 protein, CDR3 DNA. D genes are given only for firm matches. Clone size is given for some rows only: seen once, a few or many times, or a class if the clone is expanded.

>TRBJ1-4|TRBV11-2|NA|TRBD1
CASSLSGQGNEKLFF
TGTGCCAGCAGCTTATCAGGACAGGGTAATGAAAAACTGTTTTTT
>TRBJ2-7|TRBV2|NA|NA
CASSEGLLQPYEQYF
TGTGCCAGCAGTGAAGGACTCCTCCAACCCTACGAGCAGTACTTC
>TRBJ1-5|TRBV28|NA|TRBD1
CASSLTGTVNQPQHF
TGTGCCAGCAGTTTGACGGGGACAGTGAATCAGCCCCAGCATTTT
>TRBJ2-1|TRBV18|NA|NA
CASSRIALSYNEQFF
TGTGCCAGCTCACGGATAGCCCTTTCCTACAATGAGCAGTTCTTC
>TRBJ1-2|TRBV6-5|NA|NA
CASRAGPLHNYGYTF
TGTGCCAGCAGAGCAGGGCCACTCCATAACTATGGCTACACCTTC
>TRBJ2-1|TRBV4-3|NA|NA
CASSHTRDTYNEQFF
TGCGCCAGCAGTCACACCAGGGACACTTACAATGAGCAGTTCTTC
>TRBJ2-7|TRBV25-1|once|TRBD2
CASRLAGGYERYF
TGTGCCAGCAGACTAGCGGGAGGGTACGAGCGGTACTTC
>TRBJ2-3|TRBV19|NA|NA
CASSIGPPGGFSDTQYF
TGTGCCAGTAGTATAGGCCCCCCTGGGGGGTTCTCAGATACGCAGTATTTT
>TRBJ2-3|TRBV29-1|NA|NA
CSVDRIDYTQYF
TGCAGCGTTGACAGGATCGACTACACGCAGTATTTT
>TRBJ1-5|TRBV28|once|NA
CASSPPGSRSNQPQHF
TGTGCCAGCAGTCCGCCGGGAAGCCGGAGCAATCAGCCCCAGCATTTT
>TRBJ2-3|TRBV7-6|NA|TRBD2
CASSLEGGRAATQYF
TGTGCCAGCAGCTTAGAAGGCGGGAGGGCCGCTACGCAGTATTTT
>TRBJ2-3|TRBV7-8|NA|NA
CASSSPGRDTQYF
TGTGCCAGCAGCTCTCCTGGGAGGGATACGCAGTATTTT
>TRBJ2-7|TRBV2|NA|NA
CASSTGYEQYF
TGTGCCAGCAGTACAGGGTACGAGCAGTACTTC
>TRBJ2-3|TRBV9|NA|TRBD2
CASSVLSGGTDTQYF
TGTGCCAGCAGCGTATTAAGCGGGGGCACAGATACGCAGTATTTT
>TRBJ2-7|TRBV5-1|NA|TRBD2
CASSSGTSGGYEQYF
TGCGCCAGCAGCTCTGGGACTAGCGGGGGCTACGAGCAGTACTTC
>TRBJ2-5|TRBV7-3|NA|TRBD2
CASSPGGGAQETQYF
TGTGCCAGCAGCCCTGGGGGGGGTGCCCAAGAGACCCAGTACTTC
>TRBJ2-5|TRBV7-3|once|TRBD1
CASSWGTGPQETQYF
TGTGCCAGCAGCTGGGGGACAGGACCTCAGGAGACCCAGTACTTC
>TRBJ2-5|TRBV4-1|NA|TRBD2
CASSHRLAGDGETQYF
TGCGCCAGCAGCCACCGACTAGCGGGAGATGGAGAGACCCAGTACTTC
>TRBJ2-7|TRBV7-6|NA|NA
CASSRGYEQYF
TGTGCCAGCAGCCGGGGTTACGAGCAGTACTTC
>TRBJ2-7|TRBV7-9|NA|TRBD1
CASSGNRQGRTYEQYF
TGTGCCAGCAGCGGTAACCGACAGGGGCGAACCTACGAGCAGTACTTC
>TRBJ1-1|TRBV6-1|few|NA
CASSEVRNTEAFF
TGTGCCAGCAGTGAAGTTCGGAACACTGAAGCTTTCTTT
>TRBJ1-1|TRBV5-1|NA|NA
CASSFNGARMNTEAFF
TGCGCCAGCAGCTTCAATGGGGCAAGGATGAACACTGAAGCTTTCTTT
>TRBJ2-7|TRBV18|NA|TRBD1
CASSPGRGKYEQYF
TGTGCCAGCTCACCAGGCAGGGGGAAGTACGAGCAGTACTTC
>TRBJ2-7|TRBV7-7|NA|NA
CASSLASGVGYEQYF
TGTGCTAGCAGCTTAGCGTCGGGAGTTGGGTACGAGCAGTACTTC
>TRBJ1-5|TRBV7-8|NA|NA
CASSLQVRQGYQPQHF
TGTGCCAGCAGCTTACAGGTTCGGCAGGGCTATCAGCCCCAGCATTTT
>TRBJ1-6|TRBV11-2|NA|TRBD1
CASSLRTGHKDF
TGTGCCAGCAGCTTGCGGACAGGCCATAAGGACTTT
>TRBJ2-1|TRBV7-9|NA|NA
CASSLSAGSSYNEQFF
TGTGCCAGCAGCTTATCGGCGGGGAGCTCCTACAATGAGCAGTTCTTC
>TRBJ1-1|TRBV19|NA|TRBD1
CASSIGQGTEAFF
TGTGCCAGTAGTATAGGACAGGGTACTGAAGCTTTCTTT
>TRBJ1-4|TRBV7-3|NA|TRBD1
CASSLTDRAGEKLFF
TGTGCCAGCAGCTTAACGGACAGGGCGGGGGAAAAACTGTTTTTT
>TRBJ1-4|TRBV2|few|TRBD1
CASSETGQHFEKLFF
TGTGCCAGCAGTGAAACGGGACAGCATTTCGAAAAACTGTTTTTT
>TRBJ2-7|TRBV21-1|NA|NA
CASSTHLRASYEQYF
TGTGCCAGCAGCACCCATCTACGAGCGTCGTACGAGCAGTACTTC
>TRBJ2-7|TRBV7-9|NA|TRBD2
CASSLPPSGNSYEQYF
TGTGCCAGCAGCTTACCCCCTAGCGGGAACTCCTACGAGCAGTACTTC
>TRBJ2-5|TRBV5-1|NA|TRBD2
CASSLDLVAGGQETQYF
TGCGCCAGCAGCTTGGATTTAGTAGCGGGAGGGCAAGAGACCCAGTACTTC
>TRBJ1-4|TRBV30|NA|TRBD1
CAWSLHGQGAKKLFF
TGTGCCTGGAGTTTACACGGACAGGGAGCAAAAAAACTGTTTTTT
>TRBJ2-6|TRBV29-1|NA|NA
CSVTDGSSGANVLTF
TGCAGCGTGACCGACGGGAGCTCTGGGGCCAACGTCCTGACTTTC
>TRBJ2-7|TRBV19|NA|TRBD1
CASSRTGDHEQYF
TGTGCCAGTAGTAGGACAGGGGACCACGAGCAGTACTTC
>TRBJ1-4|TRBV5-1|NA|NA
CASRSGTTNEKLFF
TGCGCCAGCAGGTCCGGGACAACTAATGAAAAACTGTTTTTT
>TRBJ1-5|TRBV30|few|NA
CAWSVQGRTPQHF
TGTGCCTGGAGTGTTCAGGGCCGAACACCCCAGCATTTT
>TRBJ2-7|TRBV20-1|NA|TRBD1
CSATTGDEQYF
TGCAGTGCTACCACAGGGGACGAGCAGTACTTC
>TRBJ2-3|TRBV5-1|few|TRBD2
CASSLDGGGSTDTQYF
TGCGCCAGCAGCTTGGACGGGGGGGGGAGCACAGATACGCAGTATTTT
>TRBJ1-5|TRBV5-1|few|TRBD1
CASSRTGGTEQPQHF
TGCGCCAGCAGCCGGACAGGGGGCACTGAACAGCCCCAGCATTTT
>TRBJ1-5|TRBV19|few|NA
CASTGQISNQPQHF
TGTGCCAGTACCGGACAGATTAGCAATCAGCCCCAGCATTTT
>TRBJ2-1|TRBV7-8|NA|TRBD2
CASNQGLAEYNEQFF
TGTGCCAGCAATCAAGGACTAGCGGAATACAATGAGCAGTTCTTC
>TRBJ1-1|TRBV29-1|NA|TRBD1
CSGRTGNTEAFF
TGCAGCGGCCGGACAGGGAACACTGAAGCTTTCTTT
>TRBJ1-4|TRBV4-3|NA|TRBD1
CASSFGQGARRTNEKLFF
TGCGCCAGCAGCTTCGGACAGGGGGCGCGAAGAACTAATGAAAAACTGTTTTTT
>TRBJ2-3|TRBV7-2|NA|TRBD1
CASSSGQVGDTQYF
TGTGCCAGCAGCTCTGGACAGGTTGGAGATACGCAGTATTTT
>TRBJ1-1|TRBV6-5|NA|TRBD1
CASKDRLNTEAFF
TGTGCCAGCAAGGACAGGCTAAACACTGAAGCTTTCTTT
>TRBJ1-1|TRBV5-6|few|NA
CASSFTFRGWGTEAFF
TGTGCCAGCAGCTTTACTTTCAGGGGTTGGGGCACTGAAGCTTTCTTT
>TRBJ1-2|TRBV29-1|NA|TRBD1
CSVETGEDYGYTF
TGCAGCGTTGAGACAGGGGAGGACTATGGCTACACCTTC
>TRBJ1-4|TRBV6-1|once|NA
CASGGGWGNEKLFF
TGTGCCAGCGGGGGGGGGTGGGGTAATGAAAAACTGTTTTTT
>TRBJ2-7|TRBV14|once|NA
CASSPSGDYEQYF
TGTGCCAGCAGCCCTTCGGGGGATTACGAGCAGTACTTC
>TRBJ2-7|TRBV19|NA|NA
CASSIIRGASYEQYF
TGTGCCAGTAGTATCATCAGGGGGGCCTCCTACGAGCAGTACTTC
>TRBJ2-7|TRBV5-6|NA|NA
CASSSRVSYEQYF
TGTGCCAGCAGCTCCAGGGTCTCCTACGAGCAGTACTTC
>TRBJ1-6|TRBV15|large|NA
CATRTDRNSPLHF
TGTGCCACACGGACGGACAGAAATTCACCCCTCCACTTT